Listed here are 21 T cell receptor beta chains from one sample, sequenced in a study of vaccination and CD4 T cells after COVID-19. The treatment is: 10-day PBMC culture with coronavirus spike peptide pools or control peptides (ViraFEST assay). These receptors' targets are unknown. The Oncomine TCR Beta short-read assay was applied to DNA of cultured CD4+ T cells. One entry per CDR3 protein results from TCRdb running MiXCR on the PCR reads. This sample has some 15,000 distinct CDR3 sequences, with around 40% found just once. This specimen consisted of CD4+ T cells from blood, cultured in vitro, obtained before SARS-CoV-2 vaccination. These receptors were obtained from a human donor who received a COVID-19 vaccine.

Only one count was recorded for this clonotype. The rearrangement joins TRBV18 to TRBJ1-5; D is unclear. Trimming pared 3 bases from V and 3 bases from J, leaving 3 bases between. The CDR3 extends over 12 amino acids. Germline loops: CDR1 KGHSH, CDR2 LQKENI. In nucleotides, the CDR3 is TGTGCCAGCTCACCCGTCAATCAGCCCCAGCATTTT. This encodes CASSPVNQPQHF.

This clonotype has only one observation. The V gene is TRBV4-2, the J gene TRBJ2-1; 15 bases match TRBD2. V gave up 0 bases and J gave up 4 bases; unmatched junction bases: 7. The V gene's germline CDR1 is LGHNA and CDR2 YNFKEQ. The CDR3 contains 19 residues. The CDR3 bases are TGTGCCAGCAGCCAAGAGGGAGGACTAGCGGGGGGGCGTTACAATGAGCAGTTCTTC. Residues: CASSQEGGLAGGRYNEQFF.

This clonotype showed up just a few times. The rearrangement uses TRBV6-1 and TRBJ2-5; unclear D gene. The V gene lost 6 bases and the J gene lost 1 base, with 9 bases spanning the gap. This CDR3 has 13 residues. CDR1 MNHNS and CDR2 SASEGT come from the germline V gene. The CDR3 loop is CASRTAIQETQYF. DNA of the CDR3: TGTGCCAGCAGAACAGCAATCCAAGAGACCCAGTACTTC.

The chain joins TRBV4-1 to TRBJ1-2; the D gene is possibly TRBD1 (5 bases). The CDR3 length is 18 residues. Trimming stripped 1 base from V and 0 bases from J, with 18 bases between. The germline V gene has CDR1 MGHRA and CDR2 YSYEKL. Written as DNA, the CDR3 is TGCGCCAGCAGCCAAGGGATCCTACGGAGGACAACTAACTATGGCTACACCTTC. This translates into CASSQGILRRTTNYGYTF.

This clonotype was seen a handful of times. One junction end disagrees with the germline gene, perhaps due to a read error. CDR3 amino acids: CASSLDSNQPQHF. CDR3 nucleotide sequence: TGCGCCAGCAGTTTGGATAGCAATCAGCCCCAGCATTTT. The genes are TRBV5-1 and TRBJ1-5; no definite D call. Per the germline V gene, CDR1 is SGHRS and CDR2 is YFSETQ. The CDR3 length is 13 residues.

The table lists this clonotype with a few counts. The CDR3 DNA reads TGTGCCAGCAGCAGGACACAGGGTGGAAATTCACCCCTCCACTTT. Its protein is CASSRTQGGNSPLHF. The chain recombines TRBV21-1 with TRBJ1-6; TRBD1 is the table's D call, not checked against the DNA. TRBV21-1 is deemed a pseudogene. The CDR3 runs 15 residues.

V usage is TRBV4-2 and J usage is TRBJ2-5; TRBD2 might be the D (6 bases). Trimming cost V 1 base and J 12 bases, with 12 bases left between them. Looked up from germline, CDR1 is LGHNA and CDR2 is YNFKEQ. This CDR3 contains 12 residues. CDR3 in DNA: TGTGCCAGCAGCCAAGGGACTACGGCTAAGTACTTC. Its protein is CASSQGTTAKYF.

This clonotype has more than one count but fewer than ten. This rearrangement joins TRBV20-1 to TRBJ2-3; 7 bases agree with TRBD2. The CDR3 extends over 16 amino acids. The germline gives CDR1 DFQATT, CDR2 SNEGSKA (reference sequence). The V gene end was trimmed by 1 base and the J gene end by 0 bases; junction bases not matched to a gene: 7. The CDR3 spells CSARVASGSSTDTQYF. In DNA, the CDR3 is TGCAGTGCTAGAGTGGCTAGCGGATCTAGCACAGATACGCAGTATTTT.

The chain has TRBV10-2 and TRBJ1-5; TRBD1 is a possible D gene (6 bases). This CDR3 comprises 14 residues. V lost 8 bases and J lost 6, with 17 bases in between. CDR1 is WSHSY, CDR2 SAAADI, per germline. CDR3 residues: CASGGSGAPQPQHF. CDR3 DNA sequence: TGCGCCAGCGGAGGGTCAGGGGCCCCTCAGCCCCAGCATTTT.

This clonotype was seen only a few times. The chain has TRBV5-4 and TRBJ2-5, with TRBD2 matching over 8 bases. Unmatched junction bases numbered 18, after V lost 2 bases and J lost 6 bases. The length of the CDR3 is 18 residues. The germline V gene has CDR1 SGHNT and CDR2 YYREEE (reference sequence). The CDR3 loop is CASSLRGGGSPGVKTQYF. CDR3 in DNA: TGTGCCAGCAGCTTAAGGGGCGGGGGGTCCCCCGGCGTGAAGACCCAGTACTTC.

CDR3 loop: CSATEGQGVHEQYF. The CDR3 nucleotides read TGCAGTGCTACCGAAGGACAGGGGGTCCACGAGCAGTACTTC. The J gene is TRBJ2-7, the V gene TRBV20-1; 10 bases map to TRBD1. The ends lost 4 bases at V and 5 bases at J; junction bases unmatched: 8. The germline CDR1 and CDR2 sequences are DFQATT and SNEGSKA (reference sequence). This CDR3 region has 14 residues.

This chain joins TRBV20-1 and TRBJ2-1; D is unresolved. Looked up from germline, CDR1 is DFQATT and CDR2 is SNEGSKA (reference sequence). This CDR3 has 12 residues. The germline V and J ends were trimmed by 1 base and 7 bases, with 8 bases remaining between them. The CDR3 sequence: CSARGGGNEQFF. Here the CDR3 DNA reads TGCAGTGCTAGAGGGGGTGGGAATGAGCAGTTCTTC.

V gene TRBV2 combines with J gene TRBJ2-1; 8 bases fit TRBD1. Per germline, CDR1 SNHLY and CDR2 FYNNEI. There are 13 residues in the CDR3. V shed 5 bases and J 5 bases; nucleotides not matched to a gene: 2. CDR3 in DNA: TGTGCCAGCAGTCAGGGGGCGAACAATGAGCAGTTCTTC. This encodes CASSQGANNEQFF.

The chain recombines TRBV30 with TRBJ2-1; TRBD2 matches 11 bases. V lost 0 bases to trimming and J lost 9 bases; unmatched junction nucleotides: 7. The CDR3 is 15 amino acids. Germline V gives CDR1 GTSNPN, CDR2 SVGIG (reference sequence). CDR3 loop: CAWSVSSGGAGEQFF. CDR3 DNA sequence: TGTGCCTGGAGTGTAAGTAGCGGGGGGGCCGGTGAGCAGTTCTTC.

The DNA of the CDR3 is TGTGCCACCAGCAGAGGAGGCAGTGTTAACACTGAAGCTTTCTTT. This gives the protein CATSRGGSVNTEAFF. The V and J genes are TRBV15 and TRBJ1-1; D is ambiguous. Germline V CDR1 and CDR2: LNHNV, YYDKDF (reference sequence). This CDR3 is 15 amino acids long. Trimming removed 1 base at V and 2 bases at J, with 11 bases between.

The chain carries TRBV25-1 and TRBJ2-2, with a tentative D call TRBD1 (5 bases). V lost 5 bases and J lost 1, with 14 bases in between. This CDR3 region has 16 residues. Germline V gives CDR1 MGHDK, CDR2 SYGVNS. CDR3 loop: CASSSYQGRNTGELFF. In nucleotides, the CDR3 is TGTGCCAGCAGTTCCTATCAGGGTCGGAACACCGGGGAGCTGTTTTTT.

CDR3 residues: CASSMGADTDTQYF. In DNA form, the CDR3 reads TGTGCCAGTAGTATGGGGGCAGACACAGATACGCAGTATTTT. This sequence joins TRBV19 and TRBJ2-3; TRBD1 is a possible D gene (6 bases). V gave up 3 bases and J gave up 2 bases, with 9 bases separating them. This CDR3 comprises 14 residues. Germline V gene data show CDR1 as LNHDA and CDR2 as SQIVND (reference sequence).

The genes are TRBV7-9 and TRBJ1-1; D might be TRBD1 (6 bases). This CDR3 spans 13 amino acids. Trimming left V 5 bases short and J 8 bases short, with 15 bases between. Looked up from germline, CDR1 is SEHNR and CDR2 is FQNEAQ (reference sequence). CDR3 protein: CASSPMDSTEAFF. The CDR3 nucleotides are TGTGCCAGCAGCCCAATGGACAGCACCGAAGCTTTCTTT.

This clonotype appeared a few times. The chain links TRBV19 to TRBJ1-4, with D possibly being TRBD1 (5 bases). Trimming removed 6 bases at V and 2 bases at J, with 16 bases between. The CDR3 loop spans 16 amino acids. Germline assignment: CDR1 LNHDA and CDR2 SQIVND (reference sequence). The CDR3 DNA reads TGTGCCAGTAGCCCACAGACAGCTCTTACTAATGAAAAACTGTTTTTT. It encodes CASSPQTALTNEKLFF.

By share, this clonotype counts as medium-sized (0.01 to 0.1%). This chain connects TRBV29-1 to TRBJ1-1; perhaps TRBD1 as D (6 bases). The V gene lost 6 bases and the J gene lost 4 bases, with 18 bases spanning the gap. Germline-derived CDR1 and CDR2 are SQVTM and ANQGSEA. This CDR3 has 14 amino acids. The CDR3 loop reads CSVGKRGGITEAFF. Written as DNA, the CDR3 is TGCAGCGTCGGGAAAAGGGGGGGGATCACTGAAGCTTTCTTT.

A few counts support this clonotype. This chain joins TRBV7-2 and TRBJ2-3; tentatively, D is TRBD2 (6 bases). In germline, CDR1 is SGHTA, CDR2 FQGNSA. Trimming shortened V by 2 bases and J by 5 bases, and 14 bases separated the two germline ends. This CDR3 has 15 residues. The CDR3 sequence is CASSLRSGGIDTQYF. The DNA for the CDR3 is TGTGCCAGCAGCTTAAGATCCGGGGGTATAGATACGCAGTATTTT.